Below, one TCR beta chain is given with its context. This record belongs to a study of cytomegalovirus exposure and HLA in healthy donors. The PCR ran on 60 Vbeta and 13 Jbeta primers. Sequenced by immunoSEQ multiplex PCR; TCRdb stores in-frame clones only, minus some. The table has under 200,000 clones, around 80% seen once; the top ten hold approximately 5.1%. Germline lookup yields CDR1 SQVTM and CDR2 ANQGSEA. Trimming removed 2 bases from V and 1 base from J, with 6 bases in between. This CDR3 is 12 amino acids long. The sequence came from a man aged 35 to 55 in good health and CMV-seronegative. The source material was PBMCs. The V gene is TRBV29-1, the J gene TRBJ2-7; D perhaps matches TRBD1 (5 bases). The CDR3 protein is CSVETGSYEQYF. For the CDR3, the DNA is TGCAGCGTTGAAACAGGATCCTACGAGCAGTACTTC.